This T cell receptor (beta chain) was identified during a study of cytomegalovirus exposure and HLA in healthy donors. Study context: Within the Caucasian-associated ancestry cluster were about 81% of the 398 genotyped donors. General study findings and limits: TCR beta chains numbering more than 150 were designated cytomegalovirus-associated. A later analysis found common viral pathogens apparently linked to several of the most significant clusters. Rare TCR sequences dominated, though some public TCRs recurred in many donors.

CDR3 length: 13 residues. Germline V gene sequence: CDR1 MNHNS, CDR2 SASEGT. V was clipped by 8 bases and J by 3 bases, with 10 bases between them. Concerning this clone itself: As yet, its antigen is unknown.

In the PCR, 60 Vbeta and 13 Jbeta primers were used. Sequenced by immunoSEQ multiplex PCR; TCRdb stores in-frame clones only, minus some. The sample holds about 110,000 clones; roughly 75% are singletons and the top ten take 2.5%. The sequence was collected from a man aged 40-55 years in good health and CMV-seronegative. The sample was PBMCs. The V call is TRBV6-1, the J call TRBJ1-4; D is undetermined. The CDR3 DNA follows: TGTGCCAGCGGAGGGATTGCTAATGAAAAACTGTTTTTT. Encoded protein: CASGGIANEKLFF.